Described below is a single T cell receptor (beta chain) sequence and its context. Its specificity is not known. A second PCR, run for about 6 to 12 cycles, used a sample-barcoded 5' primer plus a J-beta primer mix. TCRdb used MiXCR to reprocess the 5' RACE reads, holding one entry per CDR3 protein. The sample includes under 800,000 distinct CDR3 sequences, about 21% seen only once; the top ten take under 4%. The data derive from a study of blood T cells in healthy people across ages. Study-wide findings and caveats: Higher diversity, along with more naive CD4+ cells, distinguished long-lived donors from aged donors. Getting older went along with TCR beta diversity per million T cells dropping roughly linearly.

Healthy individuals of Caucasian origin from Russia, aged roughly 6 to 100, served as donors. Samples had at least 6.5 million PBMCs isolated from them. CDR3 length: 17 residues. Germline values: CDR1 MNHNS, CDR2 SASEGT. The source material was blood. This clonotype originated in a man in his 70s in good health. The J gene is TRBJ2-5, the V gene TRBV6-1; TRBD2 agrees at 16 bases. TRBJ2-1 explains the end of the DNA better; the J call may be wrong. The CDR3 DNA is TGTGCCAGCAGTAGCCCATTGGGACTAGCGGGAGGGCCTGAGCAGTTCTTC. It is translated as CASSSPLGLAGGPEQFF.